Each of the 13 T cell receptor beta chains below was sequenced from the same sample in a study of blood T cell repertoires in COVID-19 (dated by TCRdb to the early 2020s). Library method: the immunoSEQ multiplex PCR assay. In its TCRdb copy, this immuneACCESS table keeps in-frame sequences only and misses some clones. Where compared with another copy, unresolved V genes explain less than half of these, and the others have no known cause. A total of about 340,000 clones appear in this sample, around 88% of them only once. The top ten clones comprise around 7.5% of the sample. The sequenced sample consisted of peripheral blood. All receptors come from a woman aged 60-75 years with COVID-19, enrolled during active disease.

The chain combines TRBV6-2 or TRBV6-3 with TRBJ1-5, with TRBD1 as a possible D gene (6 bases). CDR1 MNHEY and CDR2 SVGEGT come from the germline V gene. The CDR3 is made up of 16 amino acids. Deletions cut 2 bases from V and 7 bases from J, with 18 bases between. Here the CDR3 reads CASSYVGAQLIQPQHF. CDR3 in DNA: TGTGCCAGCAGTTACGTGGGGGCCCAACTAATACAGCCCCAGCATTTT.

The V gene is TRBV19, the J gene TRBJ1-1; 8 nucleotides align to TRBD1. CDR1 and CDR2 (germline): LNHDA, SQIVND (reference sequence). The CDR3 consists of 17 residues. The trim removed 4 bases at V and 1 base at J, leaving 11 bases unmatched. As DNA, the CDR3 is TGTGCCAGTAGTACGGACAGGGAGGGCCTGGGGAACACTGAAGCTTTCTTT. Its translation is CASSTDREGLGNTEAFF.

The CDR3 bases are TGTGCCTGGAGTGTAACGGAGGGGCGAAACCCCCAGTACTTC. Translated, it gives CAWSVTEGRNPQYF. This chain joins TRBV30 and TRBJ2-7; D possibly corresponds to TRBD2 (6 bases). The CDR3 runs to 14 residues. Looked up from germline, CDR1 is GTSNPN and CDR2 is SVGIG (reference sequence). V lost 0 bases and J lost 10, with 19 bases in between. The variable domain in full, completed from reference TRBV30 and TRBJ2-7, reads SQTIHQWPATLVQPVGSPLSLECTVEGTSNPNLYWYRQAAGRGLQLLFYSVGIGQISSEVPQNLSASRPQDRQFILSSKKLLLSDSGFYLCAWSVTEGRNPQYFGPGTRLTVT.

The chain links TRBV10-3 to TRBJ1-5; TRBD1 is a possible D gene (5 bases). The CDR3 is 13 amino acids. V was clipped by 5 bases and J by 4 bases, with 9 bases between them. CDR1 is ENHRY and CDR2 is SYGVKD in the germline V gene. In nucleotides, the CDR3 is TGTGCCATCAGTCAACAGGAGAATCAGCCCCAGCATTTT. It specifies CAISQQENQPQHF.

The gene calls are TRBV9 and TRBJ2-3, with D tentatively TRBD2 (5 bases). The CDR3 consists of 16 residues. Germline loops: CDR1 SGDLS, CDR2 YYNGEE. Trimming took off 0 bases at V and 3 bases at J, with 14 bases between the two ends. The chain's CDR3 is CASSVETGWVTDTQYF. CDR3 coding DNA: TGTGCCAGCAGCGTAGAAACGGGGTGGGTTACAGATACGCAGTATTTT.

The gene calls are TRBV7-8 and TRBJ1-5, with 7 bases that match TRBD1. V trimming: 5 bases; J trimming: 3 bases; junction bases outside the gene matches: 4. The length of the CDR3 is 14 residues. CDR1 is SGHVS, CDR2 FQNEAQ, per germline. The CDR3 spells CASSPGTANQPQHF. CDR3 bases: TGTGCCAGCAGCCCGGGGACAGCCAATCAGCCCCAGCATTTT.

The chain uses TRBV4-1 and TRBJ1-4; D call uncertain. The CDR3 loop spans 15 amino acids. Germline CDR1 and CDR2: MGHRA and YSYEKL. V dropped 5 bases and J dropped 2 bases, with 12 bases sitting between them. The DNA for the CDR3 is TGCGCCAGCAGCACCCTGTGGGCGACTAATGAAAAACTGTTTTTT. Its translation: CASSTLWATNEKLFF.

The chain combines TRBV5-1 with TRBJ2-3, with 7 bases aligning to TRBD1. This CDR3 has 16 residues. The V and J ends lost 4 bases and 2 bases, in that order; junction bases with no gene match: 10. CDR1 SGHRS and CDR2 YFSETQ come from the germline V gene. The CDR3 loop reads CASSASGTANTDTQYF. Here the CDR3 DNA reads TGCGCCAGCAGCGCATCCGGGACAGCGAACACAGATACGCAGTATTTT.

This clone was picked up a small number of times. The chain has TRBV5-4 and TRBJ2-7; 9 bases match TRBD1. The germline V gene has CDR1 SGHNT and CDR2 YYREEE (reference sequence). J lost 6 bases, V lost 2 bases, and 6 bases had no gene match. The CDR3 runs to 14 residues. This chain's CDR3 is CASSFKGTGSEQYF. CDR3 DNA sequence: TGTGCCAGCAGCTTCAAAGGGACAGGGAGCGAGCAGTACTTC.

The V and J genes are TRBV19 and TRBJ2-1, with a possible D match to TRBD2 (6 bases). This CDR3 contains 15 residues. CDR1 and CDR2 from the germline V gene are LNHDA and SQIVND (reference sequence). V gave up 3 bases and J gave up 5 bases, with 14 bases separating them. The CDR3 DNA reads TGTGCCAGTAGTATTTGGGGGGTTGGTGACAATGAGCAGTTCTTC. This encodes CASSIWGVGDNEQFF.

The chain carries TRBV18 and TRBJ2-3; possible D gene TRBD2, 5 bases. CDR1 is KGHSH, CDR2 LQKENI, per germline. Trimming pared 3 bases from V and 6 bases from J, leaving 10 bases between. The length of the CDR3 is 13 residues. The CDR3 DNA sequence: TGTGCCAGCTCACCCGCCGGGGTGGATACGCAGTATTTT. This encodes CASSPAGVDTQYF.

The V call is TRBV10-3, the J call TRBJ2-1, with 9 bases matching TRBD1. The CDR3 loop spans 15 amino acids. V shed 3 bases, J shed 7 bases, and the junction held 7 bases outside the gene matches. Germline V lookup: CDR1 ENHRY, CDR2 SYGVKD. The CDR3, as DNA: TGTGCCATCAGTGACCCGGGACAGGGCGCAAATGAGCAGTTCTTC. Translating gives CAISDPGQGANEQFF.

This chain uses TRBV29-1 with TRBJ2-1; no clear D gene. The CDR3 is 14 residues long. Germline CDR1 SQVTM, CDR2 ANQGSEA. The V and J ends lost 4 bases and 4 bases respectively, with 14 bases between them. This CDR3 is CSVVVLRLYNEQFF. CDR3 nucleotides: TGCAGCGTTGTAGTTCTCCGCCTATACAATGAGCAGTTCTTC.